These 24 T cell receptor beta chains were sequenced from one sample in a study of cytomegalovirus exposure and HLA in healthy donors. Primers included in the PCR were 60 Vbeta and 13 Jbeta primers. Profiling relied on immunoSEQ multiplex PCR, and the TCRdb table lists in-frame clones only, not all of them. The listing contains 200,000 to 250,000 clones. The sequencing input was PBMCs. The receptors shown here come from a woman aged 25 to 39 in good health and CMV-seropositive.

The V and J genes are TRBV30 and TRBJ1-5; D is ambiguous. Germline CDR1 GTSNPN, CDR2 SVGIG (reference sequence). Trimming cost V 0 bases and J 0 bases, with 18 bases left between them. CDR3 length: 18 residues. The CDR3 here is CAWSVERLLGLSNQPQHF. CDR3 DNA: TGTGCCTGGAGTGTAGAAAGACTATTAGGCCTTAGCAATCAGCCCCAGCATTTT.

The rearrangement links TRBV11-2 to TRBJ2-7, with a weak D call TRBD1 (6 bases). V was shortened by 3 bases and J by 0 bases, with 9 bases between the two germline ends. The CDR3 totals 14 residues. CDR1 is SGHAT and CDR2 is FQNNGV in the germline V gene. CDR3 loop: CASSFGDNSYEQYF. The CDR3 DNA reads as TGTGCCAGCAGCTTCGGGGACAACTCCTACGAGCAGTACTTC. Drawing the rest from reference TRBV11-2 and TRBJ2-7, the complete variable domain is EAGVAQSPRYKIIEKRQSVAFWCNPISGHATLYWYQQILGQGPKLLIQFQNNGVVDDSQLPKDRFSAERLKGVDSTLKIQPAKLEDSAVYLCASSFGDNSYEQYFGPGTRLTVT.

The chain recombines TRBV25-1 with TRBJ2-5; D is perhaps TRBD1 (6 bases). V lost 4 bases to trimming and J lost 3 bases, with 15 bases between them. The CDR3 consists of 15 residues. CDR1 and CDR2 from the germline V gene are MGHDK and SYGVNS. The CDR3 DNA reads as TGTGCCAGCAGTGGAGTCGGGGCAGGGGAAGAGACCCAGTACTTC. Amino acids: CASSGVGAGEETQYF.

The chain combines TRBV29-1 with TRBJ1-2, with 8 bases that match TRBD1. The CDR3 is 14 amino acids. Per the germline V gene, CDR1 is SQVTM and CDR2 is ANQGSEA. V lost 8 bases, J lost 6 bases, and 14 bases stayed unmatched. The CDR3 reads CSSARDAGGNGYTF. The DNA for the CDR3 is TGCAGCTCCGCTAGAGATGCAGGGGGCAATGGCTACACCTTC.

This chain links TRBV4-2 with TRBJ1-3; TRBD1 aligns across 7 bases. Losses at the gene ends were 4 bases for V and 2 bases for J; bases not matched to a gene: 2. Germline V gene lookup returns CDR1 LGHNA and CDR2 YNFKEQ. The CDR3 totals 14 residues. The CDR3 nucleotides are TGTGCCAGCAGCCCTCAGGGGGCTGGAAACACCATATATTTT. The encoded protein is CASSPQGAGNTIYF.

Here the CDR3 reads CASSQDIYGYTF. CDR3 DNA: TGTGCCAGCAGCCAAGATATTTATGGCTACACCTTC. The chain has TRBV14 and TRBJ1-2; D not certain. Trimming stripped 0 bases from V and 5 bases from J, with 4 bases between. Germline CDR1 SGHDN, CDR2 FVKESK. CDR3 length: 12 amino acids.

V usage is TRBV11-2 and J usage is TRBJ1-1; D remains ambiguous. The germline gives CDR1 SGHAT, CDR2 FQNNGV. Trimming left V 2 bases short and J 5 bases short, with 9 bases between. There are 13 residues in the CDR3. This CDR3 is CASSLTAGTEAFF. In DNA, the CDR3 is TGTGCCAGCAGCTTAACAGCTGGAACTGAAGCTTTCTTT.

The V and J genes are TRBV18 and TRBJ1-5; possibly TRBD1 for D (5 bases). Germline V CDR1 and CDR2: KGHSH, LQKENI. V was clipped by 4 bases and J by 7 bases, with 17 bases between them. This CDR3 has 15 amino acids. The DNA of the CDR3 is TGTGCCAGCTCACTCAGGGAGGCGGAAAGACAGCCCCAGCATTTT. This sequence encodes CASSLREAERQPQHF. The whole variable domain, filled in from reference TRBV18 and TRBJ1-5, reads NAGVMQNPRHLVRRRGQEARLRCSPMKGHSHVYWYRQLPEEGLKFMVYLQKENIIDESGMPKERFSAEFPKEGPSILRIQQVVRGDSAAYFCASSLREAERQPQHFGDGTRLSIL.

The rearrangement uses TRBV27 and TRBJ2-2, with 10 positions matching TRBD1. The CDR3 consists of 19 residues. The germline CDR1 and CDR2 sequences are MNHEY and SMNVEV (reference sequence). The J segment lost 10 bases and the V segment lost 3 bases, leaving 20 bases of the junction unmatched. This CDR3 reads CASSLGTGAGSMVWKELFF. Here the CDR3 DNA reads TGTGCCAGCAGTTTGGGGACAGGGGCCGGCTCGATGGTATGGAAGGAGCTGTTTTTT.

On this clone: Other DNA sequences in the sample encode the same CDR3. J is TRBJ1-1 and V is TRBV5-1; 7 bases line up with TRBD1. The length of the CDR3 is 13 residues. Trimming took 1 base from V and 3 from J; bases not matched to a gene: 0. Germline lookup yields CDR1 SGHRS and CDR2 YFSETQ. The CDR3: CASSLQGDTEAFF. In DNA, the CDR3 is TGCGCCAGCAGCTTGCAGGGGGACACTGAAGCTTTCTTT.

The rearrangement uses TRBV27 and TRBJ1-1; D is uncertain. Germline CDR1 MNHEY, CDR2 SMNVEV (reference sequence). CDR3 length: 15 residues. The V end was cut by 0 bases, the J end by 1 base, with 9 bases between. The DNA of the CDR3 is TGTGCCAGCAGTTTATCGTACTATTCGAACACTGAAGCTTTCTTT. Its protein product is CASSLSYYSNTEAFF.

The gene calls are TRBV6-5 and TRBJ1-5; D may be TRBD1 (5 bases). The V end was cut by 2 bases, the J end by 11 bases, with 10 bases between. CDR3 length: 12 residues. CDR1 and CDR2 (germline): MNHEY, SVGAGI. In DNA, the CDR3 is TGTGCCAGCAGTTACGGGGGGTATGCCCAGCATTTT. This encodes CASSYGGYAQHF.

As to this clone: One end of the junction fails to match germline, which may point to a read error. The V and J genes are TRBV27 and TRBJ1-4; D unresolved. The CDR3 extends over 10 amino acids. Germline V gene lookup returns CDR1 MNHEY and CDR2 SMNVEV (reference sequence). CDR3 sequence (DNA): TGTGCCAGCAGTCCACTCCGGGTCCTTTTT. It encodes CASSPLRVLF.

The V and J genes are TRBV28 and TRBJ1-5, with TRBD1 identical over 7 bases. The CDR3 loop spans 15 amino acids. Germline trimming cut 6 bases from V and 1 base from J; bases unmatched to any gene: 6. Looked up from germline, CDR1 is MDHEN and CDR2 is SYDVKM. The CDR3 DNA sequence: TGTGCCAGCAGCGATAACAGGGGAAGCAATCAGCCCCAGCATTTT. Translation: CASSDNRGSNQPQHF.

CDR3 sequence: CASSLLLTTSGSSEQFF. The DNA of the CDR3 is TGTGCCAGCAGCTTGCTCTTGACCACTAGCGGGAGTAGTGAGCAGTTCTTC. This chain links TRBV5-6 with TRBJ2-1; 11 nucleotides align to TRBD2. Germline values: CDR1 SGHDT, CDR2 YYEEEE. The CDR3 is made up of 17 amino acids. V dropped 1 base and J dropped 9; count of bases not matched to a gene: 12.

The V gene is TRBV4-3, the J gene TRBJ2-7; D perhaps matches TRBD1 (5 bases). Germline V gene lookup returns CDR1 LGHNA and CDR2 YSLEER. The CDR3 covers 14 residues. Trimming cost V 4 bases and J 0 bases, with 10 bases left between them. CDR3 residues: CASSLVGPSYEQYF. The CDR3 DNA reads as TGCGCCAGCAGCCTCGTGGGGCCCTCCTACGAGCAGTACTTC.

This chain links TRBV5-1 with TRBJ1-2, with 11 positions matching TRBD1. After removal of 1 base from V and 4 bases from J, the junction contained 3 bases not matched to a gene. CDR1 is SGHRS, CDR2 YFSETQ, per germline. This CDR3 comprises 15 residues. CDR3: CASSLSGQGGYGYTF. In DNA form, the CDR3 reads TGCGCCAGCAGCTTGTCGGGACAGGGGGGCTATGGCTACACCTTC.

The chain couples TRBV18 to TRBJ1-2; tentative D call: TRBD1 (5 bases). The CDR3 is 15 residues long. The germline V gene encodes CDR1 KGHSH and CDR2 LQKENI. Trimming removed 2 bases at V and 5 bases at J, with 15 bases between. In DNA, the CDR3 is TGTGCCAGCTCACCATTGGAAGGGAGGGGATATGGCTACACCTTC. Its protein product is CASSPLEGRGYGYTF.

The genes are TRBV7-2 and TRBJ2-7; the match to TRBD2 covers 12 bases. CDR1 and CDR2 (germline): SGHTA, FQGNSA. CDR3 size: 13 residues. V shed 4 bases, J shed 6 bases, and the junction held 1 base outside the gene matches. CDR3: CASSWTSGIEQYF. The CDR3 nucleotides are TGTGCCAGCAGCTGGACTAGCGGGATCGAGCAGTACTTC.

The V gene is TRBV5-8, the J gene TRBJ1-6; TRBD1 might be the D (5 bases). Trimming took off 0 bases at V and 7 bases at J, with 8 bases between the two ends. The CDR3 spans 14 residues. Germline values: CDR1 SGHTS, CDR2 YDEGEE. The DNA of the CDR3 is TGTGCCAGCAGCTTGGGCAGGGAAAATTCACCCCTCCACTTT. Amino acids: CASSLGRENSPLHF.

This chain connects TRBV30 to TRBJ2-3, with D possibly TRBD2 on 6 matching bases. Trimming shortened V by 0 bases and J by 6 bases, and 13 bases separated the two germline ends. The CDR3 length is 14 residues. CDR1 and CDR2 (germline): GTSNPN, SVGIG (reference sequence). For the CDR3, the DNA is TGTGCCTGGAGTGTACGGGGGAGGACCGATACGCAGTATTTT. Translation: CAWSVRGRTDTQYF.

This chain connects TRBV29-1 to TRBJ1-2; D gene ambiguous. The V and J ends lost 7 bases and 6 bases respectively, with 9 bases between them. The germline gives CDR1 SQVTM, CDR2 ANQGSEA. There are 10 residues in the CDR3. The CDR3 bases are TGCAGCGCGGGCGGGGATGGCTACACCTTC. Residues: CSAGGDGYTF.

The chain recombines TRBV5-8 with TRBJ2-1; TRBD1 might be the D (5 bases). This CDR3 is 15 amino acids long. V gave up 2 bases and J gave up 0 bases, with 9 bases separating them. The V gene's germline CDR1 is SGHTS and CDR2 YDEGEE. The CDR3 DNA follows: TGTGCCAGCAGCTTTCAGGGTAGCTCCTACAATGAGCAGTTCTTC. It codes for CASSFQGSSYNEQFF.

The chain couples TRBV28 to TRBJ1-2; D unresolved. The V gene lost 1 base and the J gene lost 7 bases, with 13 bases spanning the gap. This CDR3 has 14 amino acids. Germline values: CDR1 MDHEN, CDR2 SYDVKM. The CDR3 is CASSLYGELFGYTF. CDR3 DNA sequence: TGTGCCAGCAGTTTATACGGGGAATTATTTGGCTACACCTTC.